These T cell receptor beta chains were read from a single sample in a study of blood T cells in healthy people across ages. TCRdb reanalysed the 5' RACE reads using MiXCR and keeps one entry per CDR3 protein. Of roughly 1,500,000 distinct CDR3 sequences in the sample, about 31% were seen once. Sequencing input: blood. The receptors were sampled from a woman aged 25 to 39 in good health. Each CDR3 is given with its conserved first and last residue. Each record gives: V gene, D gene, J gene, clone size, CDR3 DNA, CDR3 protein. D genes are given only for firm matches. The listing skips clone size in some rows; elsewhere it reads once, few, many or a size class.

TRBV30	NA	TRBJ1-1	NA	TGTGCCTGGAGTGGGAACGGGGGGAACACTGAAGCTTTCTTT	CAWSGNGGNTEAFF
TRBV20-1	TRBD1	TRBJ2-1	few	TGCAGTGCCCCGGGCAGGGGGAACAATGAGCAGTTCTTC	CSAPGRGNNEQFF
TRBV2	TRBD1	TRBJ2-1	NA	TGTGCCAGCAGTGGGTGGACAGGGAGAAATTACAATGAGCAGTTCTTC	CASSGWTGRNYNEQFF
TRBV5-1	TRBD1	TRBJ1-2	NA	TGCGCCAGCAGCCCGGACAGGGGGCTTCGTTTTTTCGGCTACACCTTC	CASSPDRGLRFFGYTF
TRBV10-3	NA	TRBJ2-1	few	TGTGCCATCAGCGCGGAGGATGAGCAGTTCTTC	CAISAEDEQFF
TRBV29-1	NA	TRBJ1-2	many	TGCAGCGTTGAGGGACCCTTGGGAGGCTACACCTTC	CSVEGPLGGYTF
TRBV7-3	NA	TRBJ1-6	few	TGTGCCAGCAGCTTAAGGCCGACCAAGGGTTCACCCCTCCACTTT	CASSLRPTKGSPLHF
TRBV20-1	TRBD1	TRBJ2-1	NA	TGCAGTGCTCGACAGGGGGTTGAGGAGCAGTTCTTC	CSARQGVEEQFF
TRBV7-9	NA	TRBJ2-7	NA	TGTGCCAGCAGCTTCGCACAGCTGACCTACGAGCAGTACTTC	CASSFAQLTYEQYF
TRBV9	NA	TRBJ2-7	few	TGTGCCAGCAGCAATGCGAACGAGCAGTACTTC	CASSNANEQYF
TRBV10-3	TRBD2	TRBJ2-3	many	TGTGCCATCAGTGAGGAGGGAGGGAGCACAGATACGCAGTATTTT	CAISEEGGSTDTQYF
TRBV7-9	NA	TRBJ2-1	few	TGTGCCAGCAGCTTATCTCTGGACTTCAATGAGCAGTTCTTC	CASSLSLDFNEQFF
TRBV6-1	TRBD1	TRBJ1-2	NA	TGTGCCAGCAGTGGGCCCCGGACAGGGCCCCCAGGTGGCTACACCTTC	CASSGPRTGPPGGYTF
TRBV12-3/TRBV12-4	TRBD1	TRBJ2-3	NA	TGTGCCAGCAGTGCCTCCCGGACAGGGTACGCAGATACGCAGTATTTT	CASSASRTGYADTQYF
TRBV27	TRBD2	TRBJ2-1	NA	TGTGCCAGCAGTCCGCTAGCGGAGACCTACAATGAGCAGTTCTTC	CASSPLAETYNEQFF
TRBV7-3	NA	TRBJ2-3	few	TGTGCCAGCAGCTTAGGCCCTTTCACAGATACGCAGTATTTT	CASSLGPFTDTQYF
TRBV7-2	NA	TRBJ1-1	NA	TGTGCCAGCAGCTGCTTTTCGAGGAACACTGAAGCTTTCTTT	CASSCFSRNTEAFF
TRBV11-2	TRBD1	TRBJ2-6	NA	TGTGCCAGCAGCCTACTCCCGGGACAGGGGGACCCTGGGGCCAACGTCCTGACTTTC	CASSLLPGQGDPGANVLTF
TRBV20-1	NA	TRBJ2-1	NA	TGCAGTGCTCCTTTCACAGCTTTGGGCAATGAGCAGTTCTTC	CSAPFTALGNEQFF
TRBV10-3	TRBD1	TRBJ2-1	few	TGTGCCATCAGTGTAGGACAGGGAGCATACAATGAGCAGTTCTTC	CAISVGQGAYNEQFF
TRBV7-6	NA	TRBJ1-5	NA	TGTGCCAGCAGCTCCCTTGGGGGGCAGGATCAGCCCCAGCATTTT	CASSSLGGQDQPQHF
TRBV7-9	NA	TRBJ1-1	NA	TGTGCCAGCAGCTTTACCGGCCATCCCTCTGAAGCTTTCTTT	CASSFTGHPSEAFF
TRBV5-1	TRBD1	TRBJ2-1	NA	TGCGCCAGCAGCGACGGACAGGGAGGATCCTACAATGAGCGGTTCTTC	CASSDGQGGSYNERFF
TRBV27	TRBD2	TRBJ2-7	NA	TGTGCCAGCAGTTTATACTGGACTAGCCCTAGCTCCTACGAGCAGTACTTC	CASSLYWTSPSSYEQYF
TRBV7-8	NA	TRBJ2-7	once	TGTGCCAGCAGCGTAACATCGAACTACGAGCAGTACTTC	CASSVTSNYEQYF
TRBV27	TRBD2	TRBJ2-7	NA	TGTGCCAGCAGTTTATCGAAAGGCGGGAGCTACGAGCAGTACTTC	CASSLSKGGSYEQYF
TRBV6-6	TRBD2	TRBJ2-1	NA	TGTGCCACCCAGTTAAGCGGGACCTACAATGAGCAGTTCTTC	CATQLSGTYNEQFF
TRBV24-1	TRBD1	TRBJ1-5	few	TGTGCCACCAGTGCGGGACAGGGGGCTTCTAAGCCCCAGCATTTT	CATSAGQGASKPQHF
TRBV9	TRBD2	TRBJ2-1	few	TGTGCCAGCAGCTCCCGGGGGGGCCCAAACAATGAGCAGTTCTTC	CASSSRGGPNNEQFF
TRBV12-3/TRBV12-4	TRBD2	TRBJ2-1	many	TGTGCCAGCAGTTTAGAGCTAGCGGGGGACAATGAGCAGTTCTTC	CASSLELAGDNEQFF
TRBV27	NA	TRBJ2-2	NA	TGTGCCAGCAGTTTGTTGGGGTTCGCGAACACCGGGGAGCTGTTTTTT	CASSLLGFANTGELFF